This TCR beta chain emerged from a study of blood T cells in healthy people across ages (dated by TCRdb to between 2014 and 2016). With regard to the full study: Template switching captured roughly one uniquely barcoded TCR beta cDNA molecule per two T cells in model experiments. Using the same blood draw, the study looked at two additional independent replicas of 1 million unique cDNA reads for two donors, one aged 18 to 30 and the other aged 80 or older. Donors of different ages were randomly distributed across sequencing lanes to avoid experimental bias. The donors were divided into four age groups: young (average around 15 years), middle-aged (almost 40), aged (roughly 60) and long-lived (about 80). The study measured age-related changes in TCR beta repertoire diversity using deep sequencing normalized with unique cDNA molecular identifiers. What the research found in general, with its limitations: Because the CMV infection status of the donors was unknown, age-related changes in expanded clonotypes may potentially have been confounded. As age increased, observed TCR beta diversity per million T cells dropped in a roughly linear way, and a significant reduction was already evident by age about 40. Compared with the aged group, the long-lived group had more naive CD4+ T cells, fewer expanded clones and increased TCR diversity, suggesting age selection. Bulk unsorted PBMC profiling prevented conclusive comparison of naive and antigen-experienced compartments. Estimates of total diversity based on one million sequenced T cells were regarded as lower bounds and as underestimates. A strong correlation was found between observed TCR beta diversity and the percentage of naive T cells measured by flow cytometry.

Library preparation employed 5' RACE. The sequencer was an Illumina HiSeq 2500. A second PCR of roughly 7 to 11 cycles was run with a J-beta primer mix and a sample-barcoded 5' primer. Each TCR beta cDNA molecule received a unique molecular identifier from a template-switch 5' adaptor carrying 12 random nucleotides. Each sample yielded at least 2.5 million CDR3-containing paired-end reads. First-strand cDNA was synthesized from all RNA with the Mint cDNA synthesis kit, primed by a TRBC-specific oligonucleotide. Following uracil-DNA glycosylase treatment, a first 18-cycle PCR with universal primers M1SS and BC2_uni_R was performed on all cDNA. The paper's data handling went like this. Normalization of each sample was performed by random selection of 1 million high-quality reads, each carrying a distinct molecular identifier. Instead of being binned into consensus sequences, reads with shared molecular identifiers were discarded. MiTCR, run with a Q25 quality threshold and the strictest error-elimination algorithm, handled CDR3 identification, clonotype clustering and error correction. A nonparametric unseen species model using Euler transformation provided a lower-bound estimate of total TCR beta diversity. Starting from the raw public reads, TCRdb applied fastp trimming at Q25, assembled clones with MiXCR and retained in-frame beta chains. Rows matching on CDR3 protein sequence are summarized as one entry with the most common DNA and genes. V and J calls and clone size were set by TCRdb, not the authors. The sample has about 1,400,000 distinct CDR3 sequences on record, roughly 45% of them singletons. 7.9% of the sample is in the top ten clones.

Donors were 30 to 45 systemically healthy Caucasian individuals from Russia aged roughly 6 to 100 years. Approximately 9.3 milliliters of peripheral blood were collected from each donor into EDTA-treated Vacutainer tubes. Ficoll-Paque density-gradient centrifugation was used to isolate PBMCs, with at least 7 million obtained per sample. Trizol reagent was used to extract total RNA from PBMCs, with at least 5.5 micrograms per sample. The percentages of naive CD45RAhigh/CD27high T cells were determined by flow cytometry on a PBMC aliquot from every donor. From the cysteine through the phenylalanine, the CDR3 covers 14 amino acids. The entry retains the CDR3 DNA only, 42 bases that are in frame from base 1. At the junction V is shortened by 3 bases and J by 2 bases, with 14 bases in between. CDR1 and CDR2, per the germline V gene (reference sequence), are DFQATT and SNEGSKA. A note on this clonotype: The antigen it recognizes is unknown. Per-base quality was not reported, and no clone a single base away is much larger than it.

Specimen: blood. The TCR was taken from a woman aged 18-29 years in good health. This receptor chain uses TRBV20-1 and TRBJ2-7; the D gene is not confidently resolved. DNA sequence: TGCAGTGCTAGTGGCGACTCAAACGCCTACGAGCAGTACTTC. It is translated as CSASGDSNAYEQYF.